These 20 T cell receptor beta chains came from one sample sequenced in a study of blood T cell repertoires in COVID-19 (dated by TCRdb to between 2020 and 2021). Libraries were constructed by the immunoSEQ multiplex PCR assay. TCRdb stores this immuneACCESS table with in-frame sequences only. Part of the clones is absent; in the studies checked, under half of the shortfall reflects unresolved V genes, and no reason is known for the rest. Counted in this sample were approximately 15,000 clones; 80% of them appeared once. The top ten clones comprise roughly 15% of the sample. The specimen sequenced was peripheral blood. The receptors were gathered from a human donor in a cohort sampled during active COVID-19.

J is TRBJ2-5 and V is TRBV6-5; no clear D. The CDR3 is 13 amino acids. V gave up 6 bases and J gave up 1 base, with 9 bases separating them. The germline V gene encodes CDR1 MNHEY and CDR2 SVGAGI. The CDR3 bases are TGTGCCAGCAGAATACCCGGCCAAGAGACCCAGTACTTC. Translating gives CASRIPGQETQYF.

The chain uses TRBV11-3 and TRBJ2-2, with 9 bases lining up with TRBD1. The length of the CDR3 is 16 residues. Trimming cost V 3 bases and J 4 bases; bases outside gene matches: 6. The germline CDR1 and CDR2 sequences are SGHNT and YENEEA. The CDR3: CASSLNRGHGTGELFF. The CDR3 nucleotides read TGTGCCAGCAGCTTGAACAGGGGGCATGGCACCGGGGAGCTGTTTTTT.

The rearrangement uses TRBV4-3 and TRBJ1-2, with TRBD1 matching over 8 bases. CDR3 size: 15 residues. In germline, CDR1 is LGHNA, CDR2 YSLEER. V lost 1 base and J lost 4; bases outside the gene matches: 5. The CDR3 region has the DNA TGCGCCAGCAGCCAAGGGAAAGGACAGGGCTATGGCTACACCTTC. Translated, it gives CASSQGKGQGYGYTF.

The CDR3 DNA sequence: TGTGCCAGCAGTGATTTTACAGGGGGCACTCAGCCCCAGCATTTT. Its translation is CASSDFTGGTQPQHF. The chain is built from TRBV2 and TRBJ1-5, with 9 bases that match TRBD1. Germline lookup yields CDR1 SNHLY and CDR2 FYNNEI. The CDR3 spans 15 residues. V lost 3 bases, J lost 6 bases, and 6 bases stayed unmatched.

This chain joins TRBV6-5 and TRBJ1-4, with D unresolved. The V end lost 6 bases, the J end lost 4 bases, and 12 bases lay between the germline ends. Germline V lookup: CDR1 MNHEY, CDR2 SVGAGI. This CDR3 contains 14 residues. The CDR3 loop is CASRERLHNEKLFF. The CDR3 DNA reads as TGTGCCAGCAGGGAGAGACTTCATAATGAAAAACTGTTTTTT.

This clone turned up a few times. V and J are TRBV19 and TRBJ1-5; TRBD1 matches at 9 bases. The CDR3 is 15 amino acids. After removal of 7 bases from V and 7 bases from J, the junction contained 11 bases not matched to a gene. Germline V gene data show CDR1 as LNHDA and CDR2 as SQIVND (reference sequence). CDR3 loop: CASTMGQGPGQPQHF. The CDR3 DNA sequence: TGTGCCAGTACCATGGGACAGGGCCCGGGACAGCCCCAGCATTTT.

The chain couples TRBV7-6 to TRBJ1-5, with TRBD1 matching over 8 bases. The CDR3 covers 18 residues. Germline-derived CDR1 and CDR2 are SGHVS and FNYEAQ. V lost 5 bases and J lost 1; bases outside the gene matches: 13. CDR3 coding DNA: TGTGCCAGCAGCCCCCCGCCGTGGCAGGGGGCAAGCAATCAGCCCCAGCATTTT. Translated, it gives CASSPPPWQGASNQPQHF.

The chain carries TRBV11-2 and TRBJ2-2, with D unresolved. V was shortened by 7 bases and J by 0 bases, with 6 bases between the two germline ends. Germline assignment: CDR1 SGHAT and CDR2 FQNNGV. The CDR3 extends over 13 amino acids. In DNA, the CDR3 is TGTGCCAGCATCACATCGAACACCGGGGAGCTGTTTTTT. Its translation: CASITSNTGELFF.

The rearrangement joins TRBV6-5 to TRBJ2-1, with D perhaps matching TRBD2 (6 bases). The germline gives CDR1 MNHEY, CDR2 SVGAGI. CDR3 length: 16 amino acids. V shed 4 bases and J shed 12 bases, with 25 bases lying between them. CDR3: CASSSKTHAGTFGQFF. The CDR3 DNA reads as TGTGCCAGCAGTTCCAAAACCCACGCGGGGACGTTTGGGCAGTTCTTC.

The CDR3 DNA sequence: TGTGCCAGCAGCTTAACCCAGGGCTCGGAGACCCAGTACTTC. The encoded protein is CASSLTQGSETQYF. This chain connects TRBV7-6 to TRBJ2-5; TRBD1 is a possible D gene (5 bases). Germline loops: CDR1 SGHVS, CDR2 FNYEAQ. The ends were cut back, 2 bases at V and 5 bases at J, with 12 bases in the middle. The CDR3 has 14 amino acids.

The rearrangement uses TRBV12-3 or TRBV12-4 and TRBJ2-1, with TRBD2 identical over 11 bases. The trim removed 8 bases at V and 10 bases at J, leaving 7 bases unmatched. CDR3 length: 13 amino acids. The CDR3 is CASGLAGGFEQFF. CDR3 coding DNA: TGTGCCAGCGGGTTAGCGGGAGGGTTCGAGCAGTTCTTC.

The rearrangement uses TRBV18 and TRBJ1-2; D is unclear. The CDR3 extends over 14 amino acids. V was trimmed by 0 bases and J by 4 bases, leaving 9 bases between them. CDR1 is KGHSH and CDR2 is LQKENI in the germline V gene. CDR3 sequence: CASSPPEGLYGYTF. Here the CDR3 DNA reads TGTGCCAGCTCACCACCGGAGGGTCTCTATGGCTACACCTTC.

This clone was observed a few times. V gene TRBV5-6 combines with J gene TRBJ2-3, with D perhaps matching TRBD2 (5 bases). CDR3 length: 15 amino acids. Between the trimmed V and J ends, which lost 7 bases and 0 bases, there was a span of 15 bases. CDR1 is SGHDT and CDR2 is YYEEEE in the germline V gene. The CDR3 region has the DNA TGTGCCAGCGCCCCGGCGGGTGGGAGCACAGATACGCAGTATTTT. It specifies CASAPAGGSTDTQYF.

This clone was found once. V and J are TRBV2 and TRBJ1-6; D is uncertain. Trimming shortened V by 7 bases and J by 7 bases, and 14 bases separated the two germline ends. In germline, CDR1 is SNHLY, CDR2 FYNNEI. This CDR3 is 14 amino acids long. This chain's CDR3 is CASTLHPRNSPLHF. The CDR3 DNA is TGTGCCAGCACCCTGCACCCCAGGAATTCACCCCTCCACTTT.

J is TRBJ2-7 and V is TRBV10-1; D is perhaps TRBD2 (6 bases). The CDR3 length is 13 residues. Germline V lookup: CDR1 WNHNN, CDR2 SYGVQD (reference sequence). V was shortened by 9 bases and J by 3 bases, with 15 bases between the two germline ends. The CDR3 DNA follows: TGCGCCAGTTCGGAGGGCGGTTACTACGAGCAGTACTTC. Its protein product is CASSEGGYYEQYF.

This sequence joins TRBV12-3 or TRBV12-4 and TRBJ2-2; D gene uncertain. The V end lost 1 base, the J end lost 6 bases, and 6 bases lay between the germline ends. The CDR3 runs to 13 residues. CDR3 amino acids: CASSLVPAGELFF. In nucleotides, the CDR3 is TGTGCCAGCAGTTTAGTCCCGGCCGGGGAGCTGTTTTTT.

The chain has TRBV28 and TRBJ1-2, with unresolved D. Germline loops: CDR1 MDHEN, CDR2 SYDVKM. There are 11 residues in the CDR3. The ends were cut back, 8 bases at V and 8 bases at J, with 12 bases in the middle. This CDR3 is CASGQVIGYTF. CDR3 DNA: TGTGCCAGCGGTCAGGTGATCGGCTACACCTTC.

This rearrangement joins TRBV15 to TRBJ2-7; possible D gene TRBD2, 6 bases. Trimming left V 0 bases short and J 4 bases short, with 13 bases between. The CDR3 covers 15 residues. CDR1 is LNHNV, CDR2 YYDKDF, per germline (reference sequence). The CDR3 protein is CATSRDRLVEYEQYF. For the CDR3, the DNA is TGTGCCACCAGCAGAGATCGACTAGTGGAGTACGAGCAGTACTTC.

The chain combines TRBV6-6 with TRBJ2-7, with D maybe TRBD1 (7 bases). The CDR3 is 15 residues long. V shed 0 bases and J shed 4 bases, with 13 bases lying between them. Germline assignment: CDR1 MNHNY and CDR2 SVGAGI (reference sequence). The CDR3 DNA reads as TGTGCCAGCAGTTACTCGACTAGGGGGCGATACGAGCAGTACTTC. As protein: CASSYSTRGRYEQYF.

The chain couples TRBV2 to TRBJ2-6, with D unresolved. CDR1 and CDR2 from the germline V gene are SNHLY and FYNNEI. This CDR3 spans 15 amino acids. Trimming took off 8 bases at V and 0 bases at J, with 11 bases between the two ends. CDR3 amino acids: CASGLSRSGANVLTF. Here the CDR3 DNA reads TGTGCCAGCGGGCTGTCCCGCTCTGGGGCCAACGTCCTGACTTTC.